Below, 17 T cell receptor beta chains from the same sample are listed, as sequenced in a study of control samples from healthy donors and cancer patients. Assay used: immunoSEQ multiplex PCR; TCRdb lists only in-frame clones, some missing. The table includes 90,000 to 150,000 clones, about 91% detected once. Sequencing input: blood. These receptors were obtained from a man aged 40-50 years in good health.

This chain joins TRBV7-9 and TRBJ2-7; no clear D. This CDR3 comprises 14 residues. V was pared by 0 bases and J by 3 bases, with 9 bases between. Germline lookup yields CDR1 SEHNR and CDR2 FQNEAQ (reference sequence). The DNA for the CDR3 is TGTGCCAGCAGCTTAGCAGGGATCAGCTACGAGCAGTACTTC. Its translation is CASSLAGISYEQYF. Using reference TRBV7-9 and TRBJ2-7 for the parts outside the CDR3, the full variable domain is DTGVSQNPRHKITKRGQNVTFRCDPISEHNRLYWYRQTLGQGPEFLTYFQNEAQLEKSRLLSDRFSAERPKGSFSTLEIQRTEQGDSAMYLCASSLAGISYEQYFGPGTRLTVT.

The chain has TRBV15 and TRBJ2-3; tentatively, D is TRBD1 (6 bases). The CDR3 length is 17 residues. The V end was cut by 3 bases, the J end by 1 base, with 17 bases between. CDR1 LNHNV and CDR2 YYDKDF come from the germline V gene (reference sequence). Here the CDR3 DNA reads TGTGCCACCAGCAGCCGTCGAGGGGGTTGGGGCACAGATACGCAGTATTTT. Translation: CATSSRRGGWGTDTQYF.

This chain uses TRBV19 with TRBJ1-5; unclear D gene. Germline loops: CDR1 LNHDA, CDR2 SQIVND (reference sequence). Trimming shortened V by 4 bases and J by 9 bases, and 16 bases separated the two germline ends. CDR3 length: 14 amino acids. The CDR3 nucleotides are TGTGCCAGTAGTACGTCTCGGTTGGGGTGGCCCCAGCATTTT. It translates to CASSTSRLGWPQHF. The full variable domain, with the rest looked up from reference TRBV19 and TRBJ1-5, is DGGITQSPKYLFRKEGQNVTLSCEQNLNHDAMYWYRQDPGQGLRLIYYSQIVNDFQKGDIAEGYSVSREKKESFPLTVTSAQKNPTAFYLCASSTSRLGWPQHFGDGTRLSIL.

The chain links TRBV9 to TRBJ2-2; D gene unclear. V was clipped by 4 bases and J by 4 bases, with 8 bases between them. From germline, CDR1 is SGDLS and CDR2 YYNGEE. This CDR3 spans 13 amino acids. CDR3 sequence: CASSSGGTGELFF. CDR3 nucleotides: TGTGCCAGCAGCTCTGGTGGCACCGGGGAGCTGTTTTTT. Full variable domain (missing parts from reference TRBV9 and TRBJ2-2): DSGVTQTPKHLITATGQRVTLRCSPRSGDLSVYWYQQSLDQGLQFLIQYYNGEERAKGNILERFSAQQFPDLHSELNLSSLELGDSALYFCASSSGGTGELFFGEGSRLTVL.

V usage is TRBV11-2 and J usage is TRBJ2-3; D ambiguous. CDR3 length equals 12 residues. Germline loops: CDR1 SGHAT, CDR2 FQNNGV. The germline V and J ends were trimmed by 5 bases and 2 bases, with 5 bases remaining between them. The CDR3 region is CASSGNTDTQYF. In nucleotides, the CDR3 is TGTGCCAGCAGCGGTAACACAGATACGCAGTATTTT.

Here the CDR3 DNA reads TGTGCCAGCAGTCCAGTGGCCGATACGCAGTATTTT. It is translated as CASSPVADTQYF. The chain couples TRBV27 to TRBJ2-3; D remains unclear. The ends were cut back, 5 bases at V and 6 bases at J, with 9 bases in the middle. Per germline, CDR1 MNHEY and CDR2 SMNVEV (reference sequence). The CDR3 consists of 12 residues.

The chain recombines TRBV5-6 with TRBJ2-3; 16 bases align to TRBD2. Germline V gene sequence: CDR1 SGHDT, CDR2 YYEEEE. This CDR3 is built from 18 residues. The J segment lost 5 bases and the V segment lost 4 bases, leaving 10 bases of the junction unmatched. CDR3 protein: CASSRAGTSGGARDTQYF. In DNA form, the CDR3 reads TGTGCCAGCAGCAGAGCCGGGACTAGCGGGGGGGCCCGAGATACGCAGTATTTT.

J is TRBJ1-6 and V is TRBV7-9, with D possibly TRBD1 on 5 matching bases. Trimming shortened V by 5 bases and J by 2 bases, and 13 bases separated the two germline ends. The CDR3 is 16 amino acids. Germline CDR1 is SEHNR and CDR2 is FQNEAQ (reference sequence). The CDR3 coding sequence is TGTGCCAGCAGCGAGAAGACAGTTACCTATAATTCACCCCTCCACTTT. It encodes CASSEKTVTYNSPLHF.

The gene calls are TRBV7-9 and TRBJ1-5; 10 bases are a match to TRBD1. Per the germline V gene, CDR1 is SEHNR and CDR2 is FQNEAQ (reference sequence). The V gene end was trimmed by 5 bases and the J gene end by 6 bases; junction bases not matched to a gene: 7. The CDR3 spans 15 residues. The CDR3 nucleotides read TGTGCCAGCAGCCCAGCCGGGACAGGGGCTCAGCCCCAGCATTTT. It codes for CASSPAGTGAQPQHF.

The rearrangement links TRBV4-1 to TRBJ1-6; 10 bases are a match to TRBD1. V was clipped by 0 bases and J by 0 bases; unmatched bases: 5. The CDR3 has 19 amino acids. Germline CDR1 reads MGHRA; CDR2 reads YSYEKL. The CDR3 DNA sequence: TGCGCCAGCAGCCAAGATGGGACAGGGGCCCGCTCCTATAATTCACCCCTCCACTTT. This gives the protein CASSQDGTGARSYNSPLHF.

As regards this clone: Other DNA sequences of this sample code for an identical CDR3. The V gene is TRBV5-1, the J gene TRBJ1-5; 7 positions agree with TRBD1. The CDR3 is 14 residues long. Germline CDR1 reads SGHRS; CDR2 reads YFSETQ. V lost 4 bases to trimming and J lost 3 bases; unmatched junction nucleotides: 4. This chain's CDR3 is CASSPGQANQPQHF. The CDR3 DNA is TGCGCCAGCAGCCCCGGACAGGCCAATCAGCCCCAGCATTTT.

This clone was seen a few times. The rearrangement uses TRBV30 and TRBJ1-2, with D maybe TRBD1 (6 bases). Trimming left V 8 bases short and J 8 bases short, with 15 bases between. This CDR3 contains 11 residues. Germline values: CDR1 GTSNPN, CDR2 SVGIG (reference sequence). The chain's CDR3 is CALGHGQGYTF. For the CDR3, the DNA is TGTGCCCTCGGTCATGGACAGGGCTACACCTTC.

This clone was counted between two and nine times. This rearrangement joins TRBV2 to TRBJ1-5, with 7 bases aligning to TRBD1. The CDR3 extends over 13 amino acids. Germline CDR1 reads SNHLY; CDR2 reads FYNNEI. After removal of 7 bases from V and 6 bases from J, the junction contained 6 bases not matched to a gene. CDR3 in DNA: TGTGCCAGCAATCAGGGGGTCCGTCAGCCCCAGCATTTT. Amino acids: CASNQGVRQPQHF. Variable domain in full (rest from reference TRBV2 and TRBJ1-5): EPEVTQTPSHQVTQMGQEVILRCVPISNHLYFYWYRQILGQKVEFLVSFYNNEISEKSEIFDDQFSVERPDGSNFTLKIRSTKLEDSAMYFCASNQGVRQPQHFGDGTRLSIL.

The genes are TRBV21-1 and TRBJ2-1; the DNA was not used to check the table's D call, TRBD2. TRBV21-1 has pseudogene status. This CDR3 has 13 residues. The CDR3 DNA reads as TGTGCCAGCAGCAAGAGTGGGGGGAATGAGCAGTTCTTC. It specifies CASSKSGGNEQFF.

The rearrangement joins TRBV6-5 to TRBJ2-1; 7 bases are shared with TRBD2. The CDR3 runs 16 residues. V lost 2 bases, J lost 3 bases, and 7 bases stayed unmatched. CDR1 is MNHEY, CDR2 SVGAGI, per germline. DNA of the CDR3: TGTGCCAGCAGTTACGAGGGGCGGGGGAGCTACAATGAGCAGTTCTTC. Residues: CASSYEGRGSYNEQFF.

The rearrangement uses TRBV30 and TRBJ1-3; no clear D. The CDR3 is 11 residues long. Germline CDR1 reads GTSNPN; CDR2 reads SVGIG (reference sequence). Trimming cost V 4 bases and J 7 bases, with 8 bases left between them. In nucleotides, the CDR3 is TGTGCCTGGACCTCTCTGAACACCATATATTTT. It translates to CAWTSLNTIYF.

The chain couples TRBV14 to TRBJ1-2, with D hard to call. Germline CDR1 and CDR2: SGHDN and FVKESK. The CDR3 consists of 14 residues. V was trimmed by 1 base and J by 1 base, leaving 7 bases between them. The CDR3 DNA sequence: TGTGCCAGCAGCCAAGGTGGGGATAACTATGGCTACACCTTC. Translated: CASSQGGDNYGYTF.